What follows are 17 T cell receptor beta chains derived from one specimen sequenced in a study of cytomegalovirus exposure and HLA in healthy donors. The PCR was carried out with 60 Vbeta primers and 13 Jbeta primers. Only in-frame clones appear in the TCRdb table, and some are missing; sequencing was by immunoSEQ multiplex PCR. The data show 90,000 to 120,000 clones, under 85% seen once. The sequencing sample was made of PBMCs. These receptors all come from a male donor in good health and CMV-seronegative.

The chain employs TRBV9 and TRBJ2-7, with 7 positions matching TRBD1. V was clipped by 0 bases and J by 6 bases; unmatched bases: 9. The CDR3 covers 15 residues. Germline assignment: CDR1 SGDLS and CDR2 YYNGEE. The DNA of the CDR3 is TGTGCCAGCAGCGTAGTAGGGCAGGGGGTCGGCGAGCAGTACTTC. Protein sequence: CASSVVGQGVGEQYF.

V usage is TRBV10-1 and J usage is TRBJ2-7, with 9 bases matching TRBD1. The germline V gene encodes CDR1 WNHNN and CDR2 SYGVQD (reference sequence). Losses at the gene ends were 3 bases for V and 3 bases for J; bases not matched to a gene: 3. This CDR3 region has 14 residues. The CDR3 bases are TGCGCCAGCAGTGATCCGACAGGGGGCTACGAGCAGTACTTC. This translates into CASSDPTGGYEQYF.

This clone turned up a few times. The CDR3 nucleotides read TGTGCCAGCAGACACAGGGGGCTCACCGGGGAGCTGTTTTTT. Residues: CASRHRGLTGELFF. The V call is TRBV6-5, the J call TRBJ2-2; TRBD1 agrees at 9 bases. CDR1 is MNHEY, CDR2 SVGAGI, per germline. The CDR3 contains 14 residues. The V segment lost 6 bases and the J segment 4 bases; nucleotides outside the gene matches: 3.

The chain recombines TRBV4-1 with TRBJ2-7; 9 nucleotides line up with TRBD2. Trimming cost V 2 bases and J 7 bases; bases outside gene matches: 15. Germline assignment: CDR1 MGHRA and CDR2 YSYEKL. The CDR3 spans 17 residues. The CDR3 region is CASSQRLAGGPVGEQYF. CDR3 bases: TGCGCCAGCAGCCAAAGACTGGCGGGAGGGCCAGTGGGGGAGCAGTACTTC.

The CDR3 DNA follows: TGTGCCAGCACCTTAGCGGGAGTAAGCCAAGAGACCCAGTACTTC. Amino acids: CASTLAGVSQETQYF. The V gene is TRBV2, the J gene TRBJ2-5; 9 nucleotides line up with TRBD2. The CDR3 consists of 15 residues. J gave up 1 base and V 7 bases, and 7 bases lay outside the gene matches. The germline V gene has CDR1 SNHLY and CDR2 FYNNEI.

Points on this clone: The same CDR3 also results from other DNA sequences found in this sample. The chain carries TRBV27 and TRBJ2-7, with 7 bases that match TRBD2. Trimming removed 4 bases from V and 2 bases from J; junction bases left unmatched: 17. Germline CDR1 MNHEY, CDR2 SMNVEV (reference sequence). This CDR3 is built from 18 residues. Written as DNA, the CDR3 is TGTGCCAGCAGTTCGCATACCCGAACTAGCGTTAAGACCTACGAGCAGTACTTC. Translation: CASSSHTRTSVKTYEQYF.

The CDR3 DNA follows: TGCAGCGTTTCAAGACTAGCGAGGAATGAGCAGTTCTTC. It yields the protein CSVSRLARNEQFF. V gene TRBV29-1 combines with J gene TRBJ2-1; 8 bases are shared with TRBD2. Trimming removed 5 bases from V and 7 bases from J; junction bases left unmatched: 7. The CDR3 totals 13 residues. Germline-derived CDR1 and CDR2 are SQVTM and ANQGSEA.

V and J are TRBV18 and TRBJ2-1; tentative D call: TRBD1 (5 bases). The V gene's germline CDR1 is KGHSH and CDR2 LQKENI. This CDR3 region has 16 residues. Trimming shortened V by 4 bases and J by 5 bases, and 18 bases separated the two germline ends. The chain's CDR3 is CASSHDTRGPNNEQFF. The CDR3 region has the DNA TGTGCCAGCTCACACGATACAAGGGGCCCAAACAATGAGCAGTTCTTC.

There are a few counts of this clone. This chain connects TRBV4-1 to TRBJ2-4; D possibly corresponds to TRBD2 (6 bases). Per the germline V gene, CDR1 is MGHRA and CDR2 is YSYEKL. With 5 bases removed from V and 3 bases from J, the gap between germline ends came to 14 bases. This CDR3 is built from 15 residues. The DNA of the CDR3 is TGCGCCAGCAGCAGGGAGGACCTGGGCAAAAACATTCAGTACTTC. Translating it yields CASSREDLGKNIQYF.

The chain joins TRBV28 to TRBJ2-2, with D maybe TRBD2 (7 bases). Germline lookup yields CDR1 MDHEN and CDR2 SYDVKM. The ends were cut back, 8 bases at V and 5 bases at J, with 18 bases in the middle. This CDR3 comprises 15 residues. CDR3 in amino acids: CASQNSGGRTGELFF. In nucleotides, the CDR3 is TGTGCCAGCCAAAACTCGGGGGGCCGGACCGGGGAGCTGTTTTTT.

The V call is TRBV7-7, the J call TRBJ2-6, with D perhaps matching TRBD2 (5 bases). Between the trimmed V and J ends, which lost 5 bases and 0 bases, there was a span of 14 bases. The CDR3 extends over 17 amino acids. Germline V gene data show CDR1 as SSHAT and CDR2 as FNYEAQ (reference sequence). CDR3 sequence (DNA): TGTGCCAGCAGCCCTAGTGCGGGCCCCTCTGGGGCCAACGTCCTGACTTTC. Translating it yields CASSPSAGPSGANVLTF.

The rearrangement links TRBV30 to TRBJ2-6, with TRBD1 matching over 7 bases. The trim removed 0 bases at V and 8 bases at J, leaving 7 bases unmatched. This CDR3 contains 15 residues. Germline V gene data show CDR1 as GTSNPN and CDR2 as SVGIG (reference sequence). Here the CDR3 DNA reads TGTGCCTGGAGTGTTCACAGGGGCTTGTCCAACGTCCTGACTTTC. It is translated as CAWSVHRGLSNVLTF.

The rearrangement joins TRBV27 to TRBJ1-6, with 7 positions matching TRBD1. The CDR3 is 12 residues long. Trimming at V came to 4 bases and at J to 15 bases, leaving 6 bases not matched to a gene. Germline V lookup: CDR1 MNHEY, CDR2 SMNVEV (reference sequence). CDR3 residues: CASSSDRWHLHF. CDR3 bases: TGTGCCAGCAGTTCGGACAGGTGGCACCTCCACTTT.

This clone has just a few counts. This sequence joins TRBV5-1 and TRBJ2-7; a possible D gene is TRBD1 (6 bases). Trimming pared 4 bases from V and 5 bases from J, leaving 19 bases between. This CDR3 has 15 residues. Germline V CDR1 and CDR2: SGHRS, YFSETQ. CDR3 loop: CASSRGSYGADEQYF. The DNA of the CDR3 is TGCGCCAGCAGCAGGGGGTCTTATGGGGCCGACGAGCAGTACTTC.

This clone came up a few times. The J gene is TRBJ2-1, the V gene TRBV5-6; 10 bases agree with TRBD1. With 6 bases clipped from V and 7 bases from J, the junction kept 10 bases outside the gene matches. Germline V gene sequence: CDR1 SGHDT, CDR2 YYEEEE. The CDR3 loop spans 15 amino acids. The CDR3 reads CASTEGQGYGNEQFF. DNA of the CDR3: TGTGCCAGCACCGAGGGACAGGGGTATGGGAATGAGCAGTTCTTC.

The rearrangement uses TRBV5-8 and TRBJ2-6; 10 positions agree with TRBD1. The CDR3 runs to 18 residues. The V gene end was trimmed by 0 bases and the J gene end by 1 base; junction bases not matched to a gene: 4. Per germline, CDR1 SGHTS and CDR2 YDEGEE. CDR3 sequence (DNA): TGTGCCAGCAGCTTGGCATGGGACAGGGGTTCTGGGGCCAACGTCCTGACTTTC. It encodes CASSLAWDRGSGANVLTF.

This clone has a single count. This rearrangement joins TRBV27 to TRBJ2-3; D is unresolved. The CDR3 is made up of 14 amino acids. The V gene lost 6 bases and the J gene lost 1 base, with 11 bases spanning the gap. The germline CDR1 and CDR2 sequences are MNHEY and SMNVEV (reference sequence). The DNA of the CDR3 is TGTGCCAGCAGCCACCAGGCGCGCACAGATACGCAGTATTTT. Translated: CASSHQARTDTQYF.